This TCR beta chain came from a study of shared clonotypes between healthy human individuals. A deep-level run was used for the assay. Some clones are missing from TCRdb's copy, which holds only in-frame ones; the method was immunoSEQ multiplex PCR. The table records some 650,000 clones, 97% of them present only once. The germline V and J ends were trimmed by 4 bases and 4 bases, with 21 bases remaining between them. Germline V gene data show CDR1 as SNHLY and CDR2 as FYNNEI. CDR3 length equals 17 residues. The chain employs TRBV2 and TRBJ2-3; no firm D call. The material sequenced was naive CD4+ T cells sorted from blood. Stated subset: CD45RA+ positively selected. The origin of this receptor is a woman aged 25 to 39 in good health. CDR3 amino acids: CASSAPKERIEADTQYF. The CDR3 DNA follows: TGTGCCAGCAGTGCGCCTAAGGAGCGTATTGAAGCAGATACGCAGTATTTT.